This T cell receptor beta chain was sequenced during a study of shared clonotypes between healthy human individuals. Study as a whole: Three CD4 naive, three CD4 memory, two CD8 naive and one CD8 memory plate were used per donor.

This clone was counted a single time. The antigen is undetermined. There are 15 residues in the CDR3. Germline assignment: CDR1 SGDLS and CDR2 YYNGEE. Deletions cut 4 bases from V and 0 bases from J, with 14 bases between. Study results and limitations: Shared clonotypes across all four donors exceeded non-shared ones in generation probability.

In the original processing: ImmunoSEQ output held junction-only sequences without quality scores, so filtering differed. Measured with immunoSEQ multiplex PCR; TCRdb has only the in-frame clones, and not every one. The V and J calls and the clone size are those of that table, but D and trimming were determined from the DNA. The table lists approximately 940,000 clones, about three quarters of them singletons. This TCR derives from a man between 18 and 35 years old in good health. Sequencing input: memory CD4+ T cells sorted from blood. Subset denoted: CD45RA-negative fraction. The chain carries TRBV9 and TRBJ2-7, with D possibly being TRBD2 (5 bases). CDR3 sequence reads: CASSPRGASSYEQYF. CDR3 nucleotide sequence: TGTGCCAGCAGCCCCCGGGGTGCCAGCTCCTACGAGCAGTACTTC. Together with reference TRBV9 and TRBJ2-7, the CDR3 gives the full variable domain: DSGVTQTPKHLITATGQRVTLRCSPRSGDLSVYWYQQSLDQGLQFLIQYYNGEERAKGNILERFSAQQFPDLHSELNLSSLELGDSALYFCASSPRGASSYEQYFGPGTRLTVT.